The clone carrying this TCR beta chain came up once. PCR involved 60 Vbeta and 13 Jbeta primers. The assay was immunoSEQ multiplex PCR, and TCRdb's table has in-frame clones only and misses some. The repertoire holds 110,000 to 150,000 clones, with around three quarters as singletons. These data originate in a study of cytomegalovirus exposure and HLA in healthy donors. Germline V gene lookup returns CDR1 SGHTA and CDR2 FQGNSA. Trimming stripped 6 bases from V and 8 bases from J, with 16 bases between. The CDR3 is 13 amino acids. The sequenced sample consisted of PBMCs. This sequence was found in a man aged 35 to 55 in good health and CMV-seronegative. The rearrangement links TRBV7-2 to TRBJ1-2, with D possibly matching TRBD1 (5 bases). In DNA, the CDR3 is TGTGCCAGCAGTAGTCGCGATCGGGGGGGCTACACCTTC. Amino acids: CASSSRDRGGYTF.